The 10 T cell receptor beta chains presented below share a single source sample, sequenced in a study of T-cell memory formation after mild COVID-19. One entry per CDR3 protein results from TCRdb running MiXCR on the 5' RACE reads. The top ten hold 3% to 4% of the sample, which has 150,000 to 200,000 distinct CDR3 sequences, roughly 10% seen once. The sequencing input was PBMCs or a T cell subset sorted from them (not recorded which). Every receptor here comes from a man aged 18 to 29 who had mild COVID-19 (a few samples of this study predate the infection). Cell type and time point are not known.

The gene calls are TRBV5-1 and TRBJ2-5; possibly TRBD2 for D (7 bases). CDR3 length: 15 amino acids. V lost 2 bases and J lost 5, with 16 bases in between. Germline V CDR1 and CDR2: SGHRS, YFSETQ. CDR3 sequence: CASSLGRGGRETQYF. DNA of the CDR3: TGCGCCAGCAGCTTAGGAAGGGGGGGACGGGAGACCCAGTACTTC.

This chain links TRBV20-1 with TRBJ1-1, with D unresolved. CDR3 length equals 14 residues. V dropped 6 bases and J dropped 1 base, with 15 bases sitting between them. Germline V CDR1 and CDR2: DFQATT, SNEGSKA (reference sequence). This chain's CDR3 is CSAPDAGGNTEAFF. CDR3 DNA sequence: TGCAGTGCCCCGGATGCGGGCGGGAACACTGAAGCTTTCTTT.

The chain joins TRBV10-3 to TRBJ2-2, with 10 positions matching TRBD1. This CDR3 spans 15 amino acids. V was pared by 6 bases and J by 6 bases, with 7 bases of the junction left unmatched. CDR1 and CDR2 from the germline V gene are ENHRY and SYGVKD. Written as DNA, the CDR3 is TGTGCCATCAGGACCGGGACAGGGGTCTCCGGGGAGCTGTTTTTT. This translates into CAIRTGTGVSGELFF.

This clonotype was seen more than once but under ten times. The CDR3 sequence is CSAPLRVRDAANYGYTF. The CDR3 DNA sequence: TGCAGTGCTCCCCTGAGGGTCAGAGACGCAGCTAACTATGGCTACACCTTC. V is TRBV20-1 and J is TRBJ1-2; D not resolved. The germline V gene encodes CDR1 DFQATT and CDR2 SNEGSKA (reference sequence). The CDR3 covers 17 residues. The V gene lost 5 bases and the J gene lost 0 bases, with 22 bases spanning the gap.

The chain employs TRBV7-2 and TRBJ1-1; unclear D gene. The ends were cut back, 0 bases at V and 1 base at J, with 6 bases in the middle. Germline values: CDR1 SGHTA, CDR2 FQGNSA. CDR3 length equals 14 residues. CDR3 protein: CASSLARRNTEAFF. CDR3 coding DNA: TGTGCCAGCAGCTTAGCGCGGAGGAACACTGAAGCTTTCTTT.

This clonotype has only a few counts. The J gene is TRBJ1-1, the V gene TRBV18; D is undetermined. Germline V gives CDR1 KGHSH, CDR2 LQKENI. The CDR3 is 13 amino acids. V gave up 6 bases and J gave up 1 base, with 9 bases separating them. CDR3 in DNA: TGTGCCAGCTCCGAGGACTCGAACACTGAAGCTTTCTTT. This translates into CASSEDSNTEAFF. The whole variable domain, remainder taken from reference TRBV18 and TRBJ1-1, is NAGVMQNPRHLVRRRGQEARLRCSPMKGHSHVYWYRQLPEEGLKFMVYLQKENIIDESGMPKERFSAEFPKEGPSILRIQQVVRGDSAAYFCASSEDSNTEAFFGQGTRLTVV.

This clonotype was counted between two and nine times. The chain uses TRBV20-1 and TRBJ2-5, with D tentatively TRBD2 (5 bases). Per the germline V gene, CDR1 is DFQATT and CDR2 is SNEGSKA (reference sequence). V shed 6 bases and J shed 3 bases, with 11 bases lying between them. The CDR3 has 12 residues. The CDR3: CSAGKTKETQYF. CDR3 nucleotides: TGCAGTGCCGGGAAGACGAAAGAGACCCAGTACTTC.

The rearrangement joins TRBV4-1 to TRBJ2-5; 7 positions match TRBD2. Trimming cost V 0 bases and J 5 bases; bases outside gene matches: 9. The CDR3 is 16 amino acids. Germline values: CDR1 MGHRA, CDR2 YSYEKL. The CDR3 coding sequence is TGCGCCAGCAGCCAAGAACTCCGACTAGCTTGGGAGACCCAGTACTTC. The encoded protein is CASSQELRLAWETQYF.

This clonotype was observed a few times. The rearrangement joins TRBV11-2 to TRBJ2-1, with TRBD1 matching over 9 bases. This CDR3 contains 13 residues. Per germline, CDR1 SGHAT and CDR2 FQNNGV. V dropped 5 bases and J dropped 6; count of bases not matched to a gene: 2. The CDR3 sequence is CASSPTGGNEQFF. CDR3 sequence (DNA): TGTGCCAGCAGCCCGACAGGGGGCAATGAGCAGTTCTTC.

J is TRBJ2-3 and V is TRBV25-1; maybe TRBD2 (6 bases). The CDR3 length is 13 residues. CDR1 is MGHDK, CDR2 SYGVNS, per germline. Between the trimmed V and J ends, which lost 8 bases and 2 bases, there was a span of 11 bases. CDR3 nucleotides: TGTGCCAGCCAAACTAGCATCACAGATACGCAGTATTTT. Protein sequence: CASQTSITDTQYF.